The next 8 T cell receptor beta chains were all read from a single sample in a study of control samples from healthy donors and cancer patients. This table comes from immunoSEQ multiplex PCR, and its TCRdb copy is limited to in-frame clones, with some not included. This sample carries approximately 37,000 clones, about four fifths of them seen once, and the ten largest clones take approximately 21%. The sample taken for sequencing was PBMCs. The receptors were sampled from a woman aged 55-70 years with lung cancer.

In this sample, this clone turned up once. The rearrangement uses TRBV9 and TRBJ2-1; 7 bases agree with TRBD1. Per germline, CDR1 SGDLS and CDR2 YYNGEE. With 3 bases clipped from V and 0 bases from J, the junction kept 3 bases outside the gene matches. CDR3 length: 15 residues. For the CDR3, the DNA is TGTGCCAGCAGCGGAACAGGGGACTCCTACAATGAGCAGTTCTTC. It yields the protein CASSGTGDSYNEQFF.

This clone was seen a handful of times. The gene calls are TRBV7-3 and TRBJ1-1; no clear D gene. The CDR3 contains 15 residues. The germline V gene encodes CDR1 SGHTA and CDR2 FQGTGA. V lost 1 base and J 4 bases, leaving 13 bases between the germline ends. The CDR3, as DNA: TGTGCCAGCAGCTTAAATGGCGGTACAAGCACTGAAGCTTTCTTT. Its translation is CASSLNGGTSTEAFF.

The chain combines TRBV19 with TRBJ2-2; D is undetermined. CDR3 size: 13 residues. With 5 bases removed from V and 4 bases from J, the gap between germline ends came to 8 bases. Germline CDR1 reads LNHDA; CDR2 reads SQIVND (reference sequence). CDR3: CASSGIRTGELFF. DNA of the CDR3: TGTGCCAGTAGTGGCATTCGCACCGGGGAGCTGTTTTTT.

This rearrangement joins TRBV18 to TRBJ2-2; TRBD1 is a possible D gene (6 bases). The CDR3 is 16 amino acids. V was cut by 2 bases and J by 5 bases, with 15 bases left in between. Germline V gene sequence: CDR1 KGHSH, CDR2 LQKENI. The CDR3 nucleotides read TGTGCCAGCTCACCAACTACAGGGACAACGACCGGGGAGCTGTTTTTT. This sequence encodes CASSPTTGTTTGELFF.

The J gene is TRBJ2-3, the V gene TRBV12-3 or TRBV12-4; no clear D. This CDR3 has 11 amino acids. Trimming stripped 3 bases from V and 4 bases from J, with 2 bases between. For the CDR3, the DNA is TGTGCCAGCAGTTTCGCAGATACGCAGTATTTT. Its translation: CASSFADTQYF.

The chain has TRBV7-9 and TRBJ1-2, with no clear D. The CDR3 runs to 14 residues. V was clipped by 2 bases and J by 2 bases, with 9 bases between them. Germline assignment: CDR1 SEHNR and CDR2 FQNEAQ (reference sequence). The CDR3 loop reads CASSLNPGNYGYTF. In nucleotides, the CDR3 is TGTGCCAGCAGCTTAAACCCGGGGAACTATGGCTACACCTTC.

In this sample, this clone turned up a few times. This chain connects TRBV6-2 or TRBV6-3 to TRBJ1-2, with D possibly TRBD1 on 5 matching bases. The CDR3 has 14 residues. Germline CDR1 is MNHEY and CDR2 is SVGEGT. Deletions cut 0 bases from V and 4 bases from J, with 9 bases between. The CDR3 DNA is TGTGCCAGCAGTTACTCGACAGCGTTCTATGGCTACACCTTC. This translates into CASSYSTAFYGYTF.

The table lists this clone with a count of one. The chain joins TRBV5-4 to TRBJ2-5; 8 positions agree with TRBD1. Losses at the gene ends were 4 bases for V and 6 bases for J; bases not matched to a gene: 8. CDR3 size: 14 residues. CDR1 and CDR2 (germline): SGHNT, YYREEE (reference sequence). CDR3 protein: CASSPDRGGKTQYF. The CDR3 bases are TGTGCCAGCAGCCCAGACAGGGGAGGAAAGACCCAGTACTTC.